This T cell receptor (beta chain) was observed in a study of control samples from healthy donors and cancer patients. Germline CDR1 reads SEHNR; CDR2 reads FQNEAQ (reference sequence). There are 12 residues in the CDR3. The V and J ends lost 5 bases and 7 bases respectively, with 9 bases between them. Only a few counts were recorded for this clone. Only in-frame clones appear in the TCRdb table, and some are missing; sequencing was by immunoSEQ multiplex PCR. Here the sample spans roughly 95,000 clones, roughly 89% being singletons. What was sequenced was blood. The clonotype comes from a human donor in good health. The donor label of this sample is uncertain. The chain joins TRBV7-9 to TRBJ2-1; D is ambiguous. The CDR3 coding sequence is TGTGCCAGCAGCACGCAGAGGAATGAGCAGTTCTTC. Protein: CASSTQRNEQFF.